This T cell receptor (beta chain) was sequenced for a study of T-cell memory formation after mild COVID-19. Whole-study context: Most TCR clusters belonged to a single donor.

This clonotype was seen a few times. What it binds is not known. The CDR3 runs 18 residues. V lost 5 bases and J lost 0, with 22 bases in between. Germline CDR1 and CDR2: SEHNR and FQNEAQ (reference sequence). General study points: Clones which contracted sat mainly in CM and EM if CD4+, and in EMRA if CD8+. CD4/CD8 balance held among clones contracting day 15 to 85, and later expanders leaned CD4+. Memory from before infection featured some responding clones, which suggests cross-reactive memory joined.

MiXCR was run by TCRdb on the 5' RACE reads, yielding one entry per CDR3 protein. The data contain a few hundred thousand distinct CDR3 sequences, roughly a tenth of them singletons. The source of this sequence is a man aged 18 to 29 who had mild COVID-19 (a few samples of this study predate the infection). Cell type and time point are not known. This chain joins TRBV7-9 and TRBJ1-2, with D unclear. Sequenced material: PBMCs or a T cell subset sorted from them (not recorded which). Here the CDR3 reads CASSLSFWGPDTNYGYTF. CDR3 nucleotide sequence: TGTGCCAGCAGCCTATCGTTTTGGGGTCCCGATACTAACTATGGCTACACCTTC. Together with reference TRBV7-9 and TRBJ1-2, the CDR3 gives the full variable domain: DTGVSQNPRHKITKRGQNVTFRCDPISEHNRLYWYRQTLGQGPEFLTYFQNEAQLEKSRLLSDRFSAERPKGSFSTLEIQRTEQGDSAMYLCASSLSFWGPDTNYGYTFGSGTRLTVV.